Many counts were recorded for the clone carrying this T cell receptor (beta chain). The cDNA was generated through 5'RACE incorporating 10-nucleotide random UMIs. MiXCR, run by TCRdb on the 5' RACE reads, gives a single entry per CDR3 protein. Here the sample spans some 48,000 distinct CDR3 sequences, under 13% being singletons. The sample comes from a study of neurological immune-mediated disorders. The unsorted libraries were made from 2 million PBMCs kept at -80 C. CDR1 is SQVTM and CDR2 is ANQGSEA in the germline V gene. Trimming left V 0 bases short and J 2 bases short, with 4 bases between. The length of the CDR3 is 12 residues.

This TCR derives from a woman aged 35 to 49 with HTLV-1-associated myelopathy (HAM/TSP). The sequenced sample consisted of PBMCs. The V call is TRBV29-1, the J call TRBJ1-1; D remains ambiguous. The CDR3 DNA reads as TGCAGCGTTGAAGATTTTAACACTGAAGCTTTCTTT. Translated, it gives CSVEDFNTEAFF.